These 25 T cell receptor beta chains originate from one sample sequenced in a study of cytomegalovirus exposure and HLA in healthy donors (dated by TCRdb to about 2017). Receptors were amplified or captured by the immunoSEQ multiplex PCR assay. A mixture of 60 forward primers for TCR Vbeta segments and 13 reverse primers for TCR Jbeta segments was used in the multiplex PCR. TCRdb mirrors the immuneACCESS table, restricted to in-frame sequences. Some clones are absent from its copies; in checked studies, under half trace to an unresolved V gene, and the reason for the others is unknown. Counted in this sample were some 150,000 clones; approximately 80% of them appeared once. The ten largest clones represent more than 1.3% of the sample. Sequencing was carried out using PBMCs. The source of these receptors is a male donor in good health and CMV-seronegative.

This clone has a handful of counts. The rearrangement joins TRBV7-3 to TRBJ2-7; 8 nucleotides agree with TRBD2. The J segment lost 2 bases and the V segment lost 5 bases, leaving 11 bases of the junction unmatched. The CDR3 spans 16 residues. Germline assignment: CDR1 SGHTA and CDR2 FQGTGA. CDR3 in DNA: TGTGCCAGCAGCCCCCAACCACGGACTAGCCCCTACGAGCAGTACTTC. Protein sequence: CASSPQPRTSPYEQYF.

J is TRBJ1-1 and V is TRBV15; a possible D gene is TRBD1 (5 bases). CDR1 and CDR2 (germline): LNHNV, YYDKDF (reference sequence). The CDR3 consists of 15 residues. V lost 3 bases and J lost 3, with 14 bases in between. CDR3 in amino acids: CATSRGGTGDTEAFF. CDR3 in DNA: TGTGCCACCAGCAGGGGGGGGACGGGGGACACTGAAGCTTTCTTT.

This rearrangement joins TRBV9 to TRBJ1-5; D uncertain. Germline CDR1 reads SGDLS; CDR2 reads YYNGEE. The CDR3 totals 13 residues. With 4 bases removed from V and 7 bases from J, the gap between germline ends came to 12 bases. Here the CDR3 reads CASSPGKGQPQHF. The CDR3 DNA is TGTGCCAGCAGCCCCGGGAAGGGCCAGCCCCAGCATTTT.

This clone appeared a few times. The chain recombines TRBV27 with TRBJ2-1; TRBD2 aligns across 9 bases. From germline, CDR1 is MNHEY and CDR2 SMNVEV (reference sequence). Trimming took 5 bases from V and 3 from J; bases not matched to a gene: 8. The CDR3 has 16 amino acids. The CDR3 DNA is TGTGCCAGCAGTCATCCTAGCGGGAATAACTACAATGAGCAGTTCTTC. This sequence encodes CASSHPSGNNYNEQFF.

This clone was found once. The chain recombines TRBV25-1 with TRBJ1-1; the D is unclear. Trimming removed 7 bases from V and 5 bases from J, with 14 bases in between. Germline lookup yields CDR1 MGHDK and CDR2 SYGVNS. CDR3 length: 13 amino acids. This CDR3 is CASIAGWGTEAFF. In DNA, the CDR3 is TGTGCCAGCATCGCGGGATGGGGTACTGAAGCTTTCTTT. Full variable domain (rest looked up from reference TRBV25-1 and TRBJ1-1): EADIYQTPRYLVIGTGKKITLECSQTMGHDKMYWYQQDPGMELHLIHYSYGVNSTEKGDLSSESTVSRIRTEHFPLTLESARPSHTSQYLCASIAGWGTEAFFGQGTRLTVV.

The gene calls are TRBV5-6 and TRBJ1-3; no definite D call. The V gene's germline CDR1 is SGHDT and CDR2 YYEEEE. Trimming took off 3 bases at V and 0 bases at J, with 16 bases between the two ends. The length of the CDR3 is 17 residues. The CDR3: CASSSPEAGLSGNTIYF. CDR3 DNA: TGTGCCAGCAGCTCCCCTGAGGCAGGACTCTCTGGAAACACCATATATTTT.

V is TRBV29-1 and J is TRBJ2-3; 7 bases fit TRBD2. This CDR3 is built from 12 residues. Per germline, CDR1 SQVTM and CDR2 ANQGSEA. J was trimmed by 4 bases and V by 7 bases; bases with no gene match: 5. The CDR3 region has the DNA TGCAGCGGTTCCCGGGAGGCAGATACGCAGTATTTT. Its translation is CSGSREADTQYF.

This clone was counted a single time. This chain joins TRBV4-3 and TRBJ2-7, with a weak D call TRBD1 (5 bases). Germline assignment: CDR1 LGHNA and CDR2 YSLEER. The CDR3 extends over 13 amino acids. Trimming took off 4 bases at V and 4 bases at J, with 11 bases between the two ends. CDR3 sequence reads: CASSLYDSYEQYF. Written as DNA, the CDR3 is TGCGCCAGCAGCCTCTACGACAGTTACGAGCAGTACTTC.

V is TRBV28 and J is TRBJ1-6; no clear D gene. CDR1 and CDR2 (germline): MDHEN, SYDVKM. The ends were cut back, 6 bases at V and 12 bases at J, with 12 bases in the middle. The CDR3 contains 12 residues. The DNA for the CDR3 is TGTGCCAGCAGCCCCCCAAGAGGACCCCTCCACTTT. The encoded protein is CASSPPRGPLHF.

This clone was seen only once. The J gene is TRBJ1-6, the V gene TRBV5-1; 8 nucleotides match TRBD1. Unmatched junction bases numbered 5, after V lost 4 bases and J lost 5 bases. The CDR3 runs to 15 residues. Germline V gene sequence: CDR1 SGHRS, CDR2 YFSETQ. The CDR3 nucleotides read TGCGCCAGCAGCCAAGGGACAGGCGATAATTCACCCCTCCACTTT. This gives the protein CASSQGTGDNSPLHF.

The chain has TRBV4-1 and TRBJ2-1; 7 bases line up with TRBD2. Looked up from germline, CDR1 is MGHRA and CDR2 is YSYEKL. The V gene end was trimmed by 0 bases and the J gene end by 9 bases; junction bases not matched to a gene: 14. The CDR3 loop spans 17 amino acids. The CDR3 DNA follows: TGCGCCAGCAGCCAAGATCAGGGAGGGGTCGTTCGGCCTGAGCAGTTCTTC. It translates to CASSQDQGGVVRPEQFF.

This chain uses TRBV29-1 with TRBJ1-2, with a possible D match to TRBD1 (6 bases). This CDR3 contains 14 residues. CDR1 and CDR2 (germline): SQVTM, ANQGSEA. V was trimmed by 4 bases and J by 0 bases, leaving 12 bases between them. CDR3: CSVAGAGSNYGYTF. In DNA form, the CDR3 reads TGCAGCGTTGCAGGGGCAGGATCTAACTATGGCTACACCTTC.

The V call is TRBV5-6, the J call TRBJ1-3; 9 nucleotides align to TRBD1. Per germline, CDR1 SGHDT and CDR2 YYEEEE. The length of the CDR3 is 15 residues. J lost 7 bases, V lost 1 base, and 6 bases had no gene match. CDR3 DNA sequence: TGTGCCAGCAGCTTGCCCGGGACAGGGTTTAACACCATATATTTT. It codes for CASSLPGTGFNTIYF.

The J gene is TRBJ1-5, the V gene TRBV7-9; the D gene is possibly TRBD1 (5 bases). The V end lost 5 bases, the J end lost 6 bases, and 20 bases lay between the germline ends. Germline CDR1 SEHNR, CDR2 FQNEAQ (reference sequence). This CDR3 contains 16 residues. Here the CDR3 DNA reads TGTGCCAGCAGCCGAATGGGGGGGGGTCTTTTTCAGCCCCAGCATTTT. It is translated as CASSRMGGGLFQPQHF.

The chain links TRBV4-1 to TRBJ2-1; D might be TRBD2 (6 bases). The CDR3 has 13 amino acids. With 3 bases removed from V and 9 bases from J, the gap between germline ends came to 12 bases. The V gene's germline CDR1 is MGHRA and CDR2 YSYEKL. Written as DNA, the CDR3 is TGCGCCAGCAGCCAGGGGGGAAGGGGTGAGCAGTTCTTC. It encodes CASSQGGRGEQFF.

The V gene is TRBV28, the J gene TRBJ1-6, with 7 bases that match TRBD1. The V gene's germline CDR1 is MDHEN and CDR2 SYDVKM. This CDR3 has 17 amino acids. V lost 5 bases, J lost 8 bases, and 15 bases stayed unmatched. CDR3 coding DNA: TGTGCCAGCAGTCCCGGGACAGTCGGGGATATTTATTCACCCCTCCACTTT. This sequence encodes CASSPGTVGDIYSPLHF.

This rearrangement joins TRBV10-3 to TRBJ1-2, with 9 nucleotides matching TRBD1. J lost 4 bases, V lost 4 bases, and 1 base had no gene match. Germline-derived CDR1 and CDR2 are ENHRY and SYGVKD. The CDR3 spans 13 residues. The CDR3 loop is CAISAGQGYGYTF. In DNA form, the CDR3 reads TGTGCCATCAGTGCGGGACAGGGCTATGGCTACACCTTC.

Here the CDR3 reads CASRNRVAYNEQFF. The CDR3 coding sequence is TGTGCCAGCAGGAACAGGGTGGCCTACAATGAGCAGTTCTTC. The V call is TRBV6-1, the J call TRBJ2-1; a possible D gene is TRBD1 (6 bases). Trimming left V 6 bases short and J 2 bases short, with 11 bases between. The length of the CDR3 is 14 residues. The germline gives CDR1 MNHNS, CDR2 SASEGT.

This chain connects TRBV6-4 to TRBJ1-6, with no clear D. V was trimmed by 4 bases and J by 6 bases, leaving 10 bases between them. This CDR3 is 14 amino acids long. Germline V gene sequence: CDR1 MRHNA, CDR2 SNTAGT. The CDR3 spells CASSVEALNSPLHF. CDR3 sequence (DNA): TGTGCCAGCAGTGTGGAGGCCCTTAATTCACCCCTCCACTTT.

The chain uses TRBV6-5 and TRBJ2-7; TRBD1 might be the D (6 bases). CDR1 and CDR2 (germline): MNHEY, SVGAGI. The V and J ends lost 4 bases and 7 bases respectively, with 14 bases between them. This CDR3 comprises 13 residues. CDR3 loop: CASSSGQLGEQYF. CDR3 nucleotide sequence: TGTGCCAGCAGTTCAGGACAGCTAGGGGAGCAGTACTTC.

This clone was counted between two and nine times. The chain recombines TRBV27 with TRBJ1-2; 8 bases fit TRBD1. This CDR3 has 14 residues. Germline CDR1 is MNHEY and CDR2 is SMNVEV (reference sequence). Trimming cost V 8 bases and J 4 bases; bases outside gene matches: 9. CDR3 amino acids: CASGSGGASYGYTF. The CDR3 region has the DNA TGTGCCAGCGGGTCAGGGGGCGCTTCCTATGGCTACACCTTC.

The chain links TRBV6-5 to TRBJ1-2, with TRBD1 matching 7 bases. Germline V gene lookup returns CDR1 MNHEY and CDR2 SVGAGI. V trimming: 5 bases; J trimming: 8 bases; junction bases outside the gene matches: 5. The CDR3 length is 12 residues. The DNA for the CDR3 is TGTGCCAGCAGTCCGACAGGGTACGGCTACACCTTC. This encodes CASSPTGYGYTF.

CDR3 sequence (DNA): TGTGCCAGCAGCCTACTTAGGACAGGACGAGAAAACACTGAAGCTTTCTTT. Its translation: CASSLLRTGRENTEAFF. The chain couples TRBV7-9 to TRBJ1-1; 7 bases are shared with TRBD1. CDR1 is SEHNR, CDR2 FQNEAQ, per germline (reference sequence). Trimming at V came to 5 bases and at J to 2 bases, leaving 14 bases not matched to a gene. The CDR3 is 17 amino acids.

The chain uses TRBV5-1 and TRBJ1-2, with 7 bases lining up with TRBD1. This CDR3 spans 15 amino acids. Looked up from germline, CDR1 is SGHRS and CDR2 is YFSETQ. After removal of 2 bases from V and 0 bases from J, the junction contained 4 bases not matched to a gene. DNA for the CDR3: TGCGCCAGCAGCTTAGGGGGCTTAGCTAACTATGGCTACACCTTC. It translates to CASSLGGLANYGYTF.

CDR3 bases: TGTGCCAGCAGTGAGTTCGGGACAGCCTACGAGCAGTACTTC. It is translated as CASSEFGTAYEQYF. V is TRBV25-1 and J is TRBJ2-7; 7 bases line up with TRBD1. This CDR3 contains 14 residues. The germline gives CDR1 MGHDK, CDR2 SYGVNS. V shed 3 bases, J shed 2 bases, and the junction held 4 bases outside the gene matches.